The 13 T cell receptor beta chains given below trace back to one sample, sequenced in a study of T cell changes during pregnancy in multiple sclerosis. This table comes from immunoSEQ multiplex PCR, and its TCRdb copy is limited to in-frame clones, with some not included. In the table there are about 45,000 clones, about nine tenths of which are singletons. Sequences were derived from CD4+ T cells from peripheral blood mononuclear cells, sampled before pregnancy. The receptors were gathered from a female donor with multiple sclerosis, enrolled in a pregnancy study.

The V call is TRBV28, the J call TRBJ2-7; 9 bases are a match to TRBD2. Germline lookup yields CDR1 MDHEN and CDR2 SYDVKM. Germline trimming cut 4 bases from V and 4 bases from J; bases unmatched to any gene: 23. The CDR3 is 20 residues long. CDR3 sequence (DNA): TGTGCCAGCAGTTCTACCCGACTAGCGGCAGGCAAAGCCCTACCTTACGAGCAGTACTTC. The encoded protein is CASSSTRLAAGKALPYEQYF.

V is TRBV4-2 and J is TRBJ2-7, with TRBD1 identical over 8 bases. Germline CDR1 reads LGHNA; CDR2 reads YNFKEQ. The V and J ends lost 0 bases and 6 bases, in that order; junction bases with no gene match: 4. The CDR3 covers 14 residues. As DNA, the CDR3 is TGTGCCAGCAGCCAAGACAGACAGGGGCGCGAGCAGTACTTC. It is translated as CASSQDRQGREQYF.

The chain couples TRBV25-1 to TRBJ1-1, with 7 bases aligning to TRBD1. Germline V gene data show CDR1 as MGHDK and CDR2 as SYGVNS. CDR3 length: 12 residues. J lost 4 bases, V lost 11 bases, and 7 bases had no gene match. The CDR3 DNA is TGTGCCTCGAGGGGGCAGGGCACTGAAGCTTTCTTT. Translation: CASRGQGTEAFF.

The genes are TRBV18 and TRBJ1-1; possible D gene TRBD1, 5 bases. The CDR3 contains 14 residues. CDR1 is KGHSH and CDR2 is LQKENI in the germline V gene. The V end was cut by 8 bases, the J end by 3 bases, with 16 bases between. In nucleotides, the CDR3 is TGTGCCAGCACCATAGGGACTGGGGACACTGAAGCTTTCTTT. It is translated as CASTIGTGDTEAFF.

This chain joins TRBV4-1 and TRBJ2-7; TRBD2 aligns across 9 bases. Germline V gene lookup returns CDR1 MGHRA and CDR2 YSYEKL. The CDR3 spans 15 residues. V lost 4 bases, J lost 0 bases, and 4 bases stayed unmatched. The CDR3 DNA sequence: TGCGCCAGCAGCCCTAGCGGGACTCGCTCCTACGAGCAGTACTTC. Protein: CASSPSGTRSYEQYF.

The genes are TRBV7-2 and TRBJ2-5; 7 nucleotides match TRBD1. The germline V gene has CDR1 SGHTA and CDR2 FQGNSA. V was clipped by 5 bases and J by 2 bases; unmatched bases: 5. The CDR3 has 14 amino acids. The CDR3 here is CASSLDRVQETQYF. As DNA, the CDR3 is TGTGCCAGCAGCCTCGACAGGGTACAAGAGACCCAGTACTTC.

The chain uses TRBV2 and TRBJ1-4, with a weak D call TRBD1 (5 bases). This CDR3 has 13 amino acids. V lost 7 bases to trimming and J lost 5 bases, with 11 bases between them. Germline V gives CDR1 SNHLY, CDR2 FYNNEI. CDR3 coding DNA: TGTGCCAGCACGGGGGTTGGGAATGAAAAACTGTTTTTT. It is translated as CASTGVGNEKLFF.

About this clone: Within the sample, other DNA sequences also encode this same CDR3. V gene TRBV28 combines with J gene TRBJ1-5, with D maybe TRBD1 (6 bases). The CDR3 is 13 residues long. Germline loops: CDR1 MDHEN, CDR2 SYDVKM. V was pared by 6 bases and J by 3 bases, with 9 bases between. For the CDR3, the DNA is TGTGCCAGCAGCACAGGGAACAATCAGCCCCAGCATTTT. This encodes CASSTGNNQPQHF.

This CDR3 reads CASAGRAGFGYTF. CDR3 sequence (DNA): TGTGCCAGCGCCGGACGAGCGGGGTTTGGCTACACCTTC. This chain connects TRBV5-4 to TRBJ1-2; D is undetermined. Germline V gene data show CDR1 as SGHNT and CDR2 as YYREEE (reference sequence). Trimming removed 7 bases from V and 7 bases from J, with 17 bases in between. The CDR3 length is 13 residues.

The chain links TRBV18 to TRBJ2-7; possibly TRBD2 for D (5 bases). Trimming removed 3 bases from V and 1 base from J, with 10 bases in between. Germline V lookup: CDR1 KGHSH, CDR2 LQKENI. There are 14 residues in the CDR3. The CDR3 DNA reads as TGTGCCAGCTCACCTAATAGCGTTTCCTACGAGCAGTACTTC. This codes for CASSPNSVSYEQYF.

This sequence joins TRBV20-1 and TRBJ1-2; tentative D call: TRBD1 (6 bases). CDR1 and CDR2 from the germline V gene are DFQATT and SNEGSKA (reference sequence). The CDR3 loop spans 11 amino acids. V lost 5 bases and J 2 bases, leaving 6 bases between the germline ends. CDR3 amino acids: CSAGTNYGYTF. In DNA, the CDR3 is TGCAGTGCTGGGACAAACTATGGCTACACCTTC.

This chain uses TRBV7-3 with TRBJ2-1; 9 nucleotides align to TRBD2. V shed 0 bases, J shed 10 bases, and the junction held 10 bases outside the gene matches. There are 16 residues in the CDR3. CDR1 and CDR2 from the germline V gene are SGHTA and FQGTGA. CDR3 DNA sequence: TGTGCCAGCAGCTTAACTCCCCTAGCGGGGAGAGGAGAGCAGTTCTTC. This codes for CASSLTPLAGRGEQFF.

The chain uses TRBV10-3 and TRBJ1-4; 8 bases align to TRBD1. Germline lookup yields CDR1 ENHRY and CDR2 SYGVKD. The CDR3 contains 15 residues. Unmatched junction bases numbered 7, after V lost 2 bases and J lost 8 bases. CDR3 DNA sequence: TGTGCCATCAGTGAGGAGGGACAGGCAGGAGAAAAACTGTTTTTT. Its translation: CAISEEGQAGEKLFF.